These 14 T cell receptor beta chains originate from one sample sequenced in a study of T cells after yellow fever vaccination. TCRdb independently ran MiXCR on the 5' RACE reads; one entry per CDR3 protein. The table has over 150,000 distinct CDR3 sequences, 5.5% to 7.5% seen once. This specimen consisted of CD4+ T cells sorted from PBMCs, obtained on the day of the first yellow fever vaccination. These receptors were taken from a man aged 18 to 30 who received the YFV17D yellow fever vaccine.

A few counts support this clonotype. The chain uses TRBV19 and TRBJ1-2; 7 bases map to TRBD1. The germline V gene encodes CDR1 LNHDA and CDR2 SQIVND (reference sequence). With 8 bases clipped from V and 12 bases from J, the junction kept 18 bases outside the gene matches. This CDR3 contains 14 residues. The CDR3 here is CASADRDRGRVDTF. In DNA form, the CDR3 reads TGTGCCAGTGCAGACCGGGACAGAGGTCGTGTCGACACCTTC.

This clonotype was observed many times. V and J are TRBV29-1 and TRBJ1-5; 7 nucleotides agree with TRBD1. The length of the CDR3 is 15 residues. The germline CDR1 and CDR2 sequences are SQVTM and ANQGSEA. The V and J ends lost 6 bases and 0 bases, in that order; junction bases with no gene match: 8. CDR3 sequence reads: CSVSFGTASNQPQHF. The CDR3 nucleotides are TGCAGCGTCTCATTTGGGACAGCTAGCAATCAGCCCCAGCATTTT.

The J gene is TRBJ2-1, the V gene TRBV5-1, with D unresolved. The CDR3 extends over 14 amino acids. Between the trimmed V and J ends, which lost 7 bases and 0 bases, there was a span of 11 bases. CDR1 SGHRS and CDR2 YFSETQ come from the germline V gene. The CDR3 spells CASFGGSSYNEQFF. The CDR3, as DNA: TGCGCCAGCTTCGGCGGCAGCTCCTACAATGAGCAGTTCTTC.

In this sample, this clonotype turned up many times. The CDR3 loop is CASSPPRGYNEQFF. CDR3 nucleotide sequence: TGTGCCAGTAGTCCTCCCAGGGGATACAATGAGCAGTTCTTC. This sequence joins TRBV19 and TRBJ2-1; D may be TRBD1 (6 bases). The CDR3 runs to 14 residues. Germline V gene lookup returns CDR1 LNHDA and CDR2 SQIVND (reference sequence). The V end was cut by 5 bases, the J end by 4 bases, with 12 bases between.

This clonotype was seen many times. The rearrangement uses TRBV4-1 and TRBJ2-7, with D possibly matching TRBD1 (6 bases). The germline gives CDR1 MGHRA, CDR2 YSYEKL. The CDR3 contains 14 residues. Trimming shortened V by 2 bases and J by 5 bases, and 13 bases separated the two germline ends. CDR3 coding DNA: TGCGCCAGCAGCCAAACCAACAGGGTGGACGAGCAGTACTTC. Its translation: CASSQTNRVDEQYF.

This clonotype was detected only a few times. The chain couples TRBV5-1 to TRBJ2-7, with D unresolved. The V gene lost 0 bases and the J gene lost 9 bases, with 16 bases spanning the gap. The length of the CDR3 is 14 residues. Germline CDR1 SGHRS, CDR2 YFSETQ. CDR3: CASSLEWSDRGQYF. CDR3 DNA sequence: TGCGCCAGCAGCTTGGAGTGGTCAGACCGCGGGCAGTACTTC.

Only a few counts were recorded for this clonotype. The chain is built from TRBV5-4 and TRBJ1-2; TRBD1 might be the D (5 bases). Trimming left V 1 base short and J 0 bases short, with 19 bases between. CDR1 SGHNT and CDR2 YYREEE come from the germline V gene (reference sequence). CDR3 length equals 18 residues. The CDR3 nucleotides read TGTGCCAGCAGCTTGTCGATAAGGACACTCCGAGCTAACTATGGCTACACCTTC. It translates to CASSLSIRTLRANYGYTF. Full variable domain (remainder filled in from reference TRBV5-4 and TRBJ1-2): ETGVTQSPTHLIKTRGQQVTLRCSSQSGHNTVSWYQQALGQGPQFIFQYYREEENGRGNFPPRFSGLQFPNYSSELNVNALELDDSALYLCASSLSIRTLRANYGYTFGSGTRLTVV.

For the CDR3, the DNA is TGTGCCAGCAGCTTAGTGGGTAGCGGCAGGGCAGATACGCAGTATTTT. It is translated as CASSLVGSGRADTQYF. The chain has TRBV7-2 and TRBJ2-3, with a possible D match to TRBD2 (6 bases). The CDR3 spans 16 residues. Per the germline V gene, CDR1 is SGHTA and CDR2 is FQGNSA. V was trimmed by 1 base and J by 4 bases, leaving 15 bases between them.

This chain links TRBV6-5 with TRBJ2-7, with TRBD2 matching 7 bases. This CDR3 spans 15 amino acids. The V gene end was trimmed by 1 base and the J gene end by 1 base; junction bases not matched to a gene: 4. Germline CDR1 and CDR2: MNHEY and SVGAGI. The CDR3, as DNA: TGTGCCAGCAGTTACTTACGGGGGGTGTCCTACGAGCAGTACTTC. The encoded protein is CASSYLRGVSYEQYF.

The rearrangement links TRBV29-1 to TRBJ2-1; no definite D call. This CDR3 comprises 13 residues. In germline, CDR1 is SQVTM, CDR2 ANQGSEA. V was pared by 3 bases and J by 6 bases, with 12 bases between. The CDR3 loop reads CSVDRQFGNEQFF. The CDR3 DNA reads TGCAGCGTTGATCGGCAGTTCGGCAATGAGCAGTTCTTC.

This clonotype was seen at least ten times. The chain carries TRBV2 and TRBJ2-5, with no clear D. This CDR3 spans 11 amino acids. Trimming stripped 2 bases from V and 5 bases from J, with 3 bases between. CDR1 is SNHLY and CDR2 is FYNNEI in the germline V gene. The CDR3 region is CASSEWETQYF. In DNA, the CDR3 is TGTGCCAGCAGTGAATGGGAGACCCAGTACTTC.

This clonotype was observed at least ten times. The J gene is TRBJ1-5, the V gene TRBV6-5; no firm D call. Per germline, CDR1 MNHEY and CDR2 SVGAGI. There are 15 residues in the CDR3. The V gene lost 0 bases and the J gene lost 4 bases, with 10 bases spanning the gap. DNA for the CDR3: TGTGCCAGCAGTTACTCGATGACCGGGAATCAGCCCCAGCATTTT. Translated: CASSYSMTGNQPQHF.

This clonotype was counted only a few times. The V call is TRBV12-3 or TRBV12-4, the J call TRBJ2-1; D ambiguous. Between the trimmed V and J ends, which lost 2 bases and 12 bases, there was a span of 17 bases. The CDR3 extends over 14 amino acids. CDR3 DNA: TGTGCCAGCAGTTTAAGGACCCTGGGCGATGTGCAGTTCTTC. It codes for CASSLRTLGDVQFF.

This clonotype was picked up many times. The chain combines TRBV2 with TRBJ2-1, with 10 bases fitting TRBD1. Germline V CDR1 and CDR2: SNHLY, FYNNEI. The trim removed 4 bases at V and 10 bases at J, leaving 7 bases unmatched. The CDR3 covers 14 residues. The CDR3 DNA reads as TGTGCCAGCAGTGCGGACGGGACAGGGGACGAGCAGTTCTTC. Encoded protein: CASSADGTGDEQFF. The variable domain in full, with the rest retrieved from reference TRBV2 and TRBJ2-1, is EPEVTQTPSHQVTQMGQEVILRCVPISNHLYFYWYRQILGQKVEFLVSFYNNEISEKSEIFDDQFSVERPDGSNFTLKIRSTKLEDSAMYFCASSADGTGDEQFFGPGTRLTVL.